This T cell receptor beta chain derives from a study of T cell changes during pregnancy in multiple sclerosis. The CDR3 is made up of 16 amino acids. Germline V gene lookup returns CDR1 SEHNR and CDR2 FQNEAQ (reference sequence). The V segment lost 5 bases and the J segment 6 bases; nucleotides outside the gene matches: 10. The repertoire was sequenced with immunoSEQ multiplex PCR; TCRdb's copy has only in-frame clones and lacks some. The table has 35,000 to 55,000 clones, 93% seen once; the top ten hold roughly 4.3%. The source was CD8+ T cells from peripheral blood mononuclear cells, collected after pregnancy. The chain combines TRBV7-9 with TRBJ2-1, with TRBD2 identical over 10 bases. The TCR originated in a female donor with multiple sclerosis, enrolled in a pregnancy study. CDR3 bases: TGTGCCAGCAGCCCGTCTAGCGGGAGTAGTATCAATGAGCAGTTCTTC. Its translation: CASSPSSGSSINEQFF.